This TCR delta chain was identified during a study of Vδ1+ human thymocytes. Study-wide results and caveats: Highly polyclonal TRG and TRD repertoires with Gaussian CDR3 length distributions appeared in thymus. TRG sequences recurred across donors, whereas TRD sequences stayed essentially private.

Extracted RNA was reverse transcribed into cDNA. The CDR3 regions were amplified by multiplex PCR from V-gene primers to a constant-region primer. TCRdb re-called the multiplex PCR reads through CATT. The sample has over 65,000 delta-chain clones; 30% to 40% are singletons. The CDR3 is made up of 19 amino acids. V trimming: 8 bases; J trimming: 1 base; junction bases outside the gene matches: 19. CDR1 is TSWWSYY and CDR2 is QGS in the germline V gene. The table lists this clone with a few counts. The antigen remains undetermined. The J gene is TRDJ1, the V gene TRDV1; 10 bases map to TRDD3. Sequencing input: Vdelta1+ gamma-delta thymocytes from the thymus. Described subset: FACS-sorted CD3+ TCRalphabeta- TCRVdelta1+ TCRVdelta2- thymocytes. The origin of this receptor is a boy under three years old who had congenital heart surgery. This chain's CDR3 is CALRIPLLGDNSITDKLIF. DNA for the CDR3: TGTGCTCTTCGGATTCCGCTTCTGGGGGATAACTCTATCACCGATAAACTCATCTTT.